Below are 24 T cell receptor beta chains sequenced from a single sample in a study of shared clonotypes between healthy human individuals. Sequencing was performed with immunoSEQ multiplex PCR; in TCRdb, only in-frame clones are kept and a portion is missing. The repertoire holds 2 million to 3 million clones, 90% to 95% seen once, with more than 0.12% in the top ten. The sequenced sample consisted of naive CD4+ T cells sorted from blood. Subset denoted: CD45RA+ positively selected. Every receptor here comes from a man between 18 and 29 years old in good health.

The chain combines TRBV5-4 with TRBJ1-2, with a weak D call TRBD1 (6 bases). V lost 0 bases, J lost 4 bases, and 10 bases lay in between. The CDR3 totals 14 residues. Germline V lookup: CDR1 SGHNT, CDR2 YYREEE (reference sequence). The DNA of the CDR3 is TGTGCCAGCAGCTTGGTACAGGGACTCTATGGCTACACCTTC. Protein sequence: CASSLVQGLYGYTF. Supplemented by reference TRBV5-4 and TRBJ1-2, the full variable domain reads ETGVTQSPTHLIKTRGQQVTLRCSSQSGHNTVSWYQQALGQGPQFIFQYYREEENGRGNFPPRFSGLQFPNYSSELNVNALELDDSALYLCASSLVQGLYGYTFGSGTRLTVV.

This chain links TRBV14 with TRBJ1-6; no clear D gene. Trimming stripped 6 bases from V and 8 bases from J, with 8 bases between. The CDR3 totals 12 residues. Per the germline V gene, CDR1 is SGHDN and CDR2 is FVKESK. CDR3 DNA: TGTGCCAGCAGTCGTGGGCATTCACCCCTCCACTTT. This gives the protein CASSRGHSPLHF. The full variable domain, in which reference TRBV14 and TRBJ1-6 provide the parts outside the CDR3, is EAGVTQFPSHSVIEKGQTVTLRCDPISGHDNLYWYRRVMGKEIKFLLHFVKESKQDESGMPNNRFLAERTGGTYSTLKVQPAELEDSGVYFCASSRGHSPLHFGNGTRLTVT.

This chain uses TRBV4-3 with TRBJ1-4, with D hard to call. The V end lost 0 bases, the J end lost 8 bases, and 22 bases lay between the germline ends. The germline V gene has CDR1 LGHNA and CDR2 YSLEER. The CDR3 runs to 18 residues. The CDR3 coding sequence is TGCGCCAGCAGCCAAGATCACGGTGCCCTTGGCGCGAGGGAAAAACTGTTTTTT. It yields the protein CASSQDHGALGAREKLFF.

Written as DNA, the CDR3 is TGTGCCAGCTCACCATTATTTAATGAAAAACTGTTTTTT. Its translation is CASSPLFNEKLFF. The rearrangement joins TRBV18 to TRBJ1-4; D uncertain. CDR3 size: 13 residues. The germline V gene has CDR1 KGHSH and CDR2 LQKENI. The V end was cut by 2 bases, the J end by 4 bases, with 5 bases between.

CDR3 in amino acids: CASSPGGNTEAFF. The CDR3 bases are TGTGCCAGCAGTCCAGGGGGGAACACTGAAGCTTTCTTT. The chain joins TRBV9 to TRBJ1-1, with 7 bases that match TRBD1. This CDR3 has 13 residues. The V and J ends lost 5 bases and 1 base, in that order; junction bases with no gene match: 2. Germline V gene lookup returns CDR1 SGDLS and CDR2 YYNGEE.

Concerning this clone itself: This sample includes further DNA sequences coding for the same CDR3. The chain has TRBV25-1 and TRBJ1-5, with no clear D. The CDR3 spans 13 residues. Trimming took 3 bases from V and 4 from J, leaving 7 bases between them. Germline V CDR1 and CDR2: MGHDK, SYGVNS. As DNA, the CDR3 is TGTGCCAGCAGTGATTCGGGTAATCAGCCCCAGCATTTT. It codes for CASSDSGNQPQHF.

Only one count was recorded for this clone. The chain joins TRBV5-1 to TRBJ2-3, with D possibly being TRBD1 or TRBD2 (5 bases each). The CDR3 covers 16 residues. V lost 0 bases to trimming and J lost 0 bases, with 11 bases between them. Looked up from germline, CDR1 is SGHRS and CDR2 is YFSETQ. The CDR3 DNA reads as TGCGCCAGCAGCTTGGACGGTGGGGGAAGCACAGATACGCAGTATTTT. Its translation is CASSLDGGGSTDTQYF.

This chain uses TRBV18 with TRBJ2-7; the D gene is possibly TRBD2 (7 bases). V shed 3 bases and J shed 9 bases, with 18 bases lying between them. The CDR3 is made up of 14 amino acids. Looked up from germline, CDR1 is KGHSH and CDR2 is LQKENI. The CDR3 sequence is CASSPGGLPSRQYF. CDR3 DNA sequence: TGTGCCAGCTCACCGGGGGGGCTCCCATCCCGGCAGTACTTC.

The V call is TRBV6-5, the J call TRBJ1-3, with 10 nucleotides matching TRBD1. The CDR3 contains 15 residues. V lost 5 bases to trimming and J lost 5 bases; unmatched junction nucleotides: 6. Germline CDR1 is MNHEY and CDR2 is SVGAGI. CDR3 sequence: CASSPDRGHRNTIYF. The CDR3 coding sequence is TGTGCCAGCAGTCCCGACAGGGGGCATCGAAACACCATATATTTT.

Turning to this clone: Other DNA sequences in the sample encode the same CDR3. The chain carries TRBV25-1 and TRBJ1-3; D not certain. This CDR3 is built from 13 residues. CDR1 MGHDK and CDR2 SYGVNS come from the germline V gene. Trimming cost V 5 bases and J 0 bases, with 5 bases left between them. The CDR3 region is CASSLFSGNTIYF. CDR3 bases: TGTGCCAGCAGTCTCTTCTCTGGAAACACCATATATTTT.

The chain couples TRBV29-1 to TRBJ2-1, with 8 bases lining up with TRBD2. This CDR3 has 14 residues. Unmatched junction bases numbered 9, after V lost 3 bases and J lost 8 bases. CDR1 is SQVTM and CDR2 is ANQGSEA in the germline V gene. CDR3 residues: CSVEKSGSLDEQFF. CDR3 sequence (DNA): TGCAGCGTTGAGAAGAGCGGGAGCCTCGATGAGCAGTTCTTC.

This rearrangement joins TRBV6-1 to TRBJ2-7; the match to TRBD2 covers 9 bases. Germline assignment: CDR1 MNHNS and CDR2 SASEGT. After removal of 8 bases from V and 2 bases from J, the junction contained 10 bases not matched to a gene. The length of the CDR3 is 15 residues. The CDR3 region is CASQKRGDTTYEQYF. DNA for the CDR3: TGTGCCAGCCAAAAGCGGGGGGATACGACCTACGAGCAGTACTTC.

A note on this clone: The same CDR3 can be traced to other DNA sequences in this sample. The rearrangement uses TRBV6-5 and TRBJ1-2; D remains unclear. V lost 2 bases, J lost 7 bases, and 11 bases lay in between. Germline CDR1 reads MNHEY; CDR2 reads SVGAGI. This CDR3 is 13 amino acids long. CDR3 region: CASSYGRGGGYTF. The CDR3 DNA sequence: TGTGCCAGCAGTTACGGGCGGGGAGGTGGCTACACCTTC.

V and J are TRBV4-1 and TRBJ1-6; D perhaps matches TRBD1 (5 bases). Germline values: CDR1 MGHRA, CDR2 YSYEKL. The length of the CDR3 is 15 residues. Trimming took 0 bases from V and 6 from J, leaving 9 bases between them. The CDR3 DNA follows: TGCGCCAGCAGCCAAGAAGGGGCGACTAATTCACCCCTCCACTTT. Its translation: CASSQEGATNSPLHF.

V gene TRBV9 combines with J gene TRBJ2-2; 7 bases align to TRBD2. V lost 4 bases to trimming and J lost 6 bases; unmatched junction nucleotides: 9. Looked up from germline, CDR1 is SGDLS and CDR2 is YYNGEE. CDR3 length equals 15 residues. The CDR3 spells CASSPEGSGPGELFF. The CDR3 DNA reads TGTGCCAGCAGCCCGGAGGGTAGCGGGCCCGGGGAGCTGTTTTTT. Combining the CDR3 with reference TRBV9 and TRBJ2-2 gives the whole variable domain DSGVTQTPKHLITATGQRVTLRCSPRSGDLSVYWYQQSLDQGLQFLIQYYNGEERAKGNILERFSAQQFPDLHSELNLSSLELGDSALYFCASSPEGSGPGELFFGEGSRLTVL.

This chain links TRBV30 with TRBJ1-6; D call uncertain. V was trimmed by 2 bases and J by 0 bases, leaving 14 bases between them. The CDR3 is 17 residues long. Germline values: CDR1 GTSNPN, CDR2 SVGIG (reference sequence). The CDR3 coding sequence is TGTGCCTGGAGTCCCAGCAGAACTAGCTCCTATAATTCACCCCTCCACTTT. Encoded protein: CAWSPSRTSSYNSPLHF.

This chain links TRBV7-2 with TRBJ2-5; 9 bases line up with TRBD2. Trimming removed 3 bases from V and 1 base from J; junction bases left unmatched: 6. The germline gives CDR1 SGHTA, CDR2 FQGNSA. The CDR3 is 16 residues long. The CDR3, as DNA: TGTGCCAGCAGCTTCTCGAAACTAGCGGGCCAAGAGACCCAGTACTTC. It yields the protein CASSFSKLAGQETQYF.

This chain uses TRBV7-2 with TRBJ2-1; the match to TRBD2 covers 12 bases. Germline-derived CDR1 and CDR2 are SGHTA and FQGNSA. V was pared by 3 bases and J by 4 bases, with 4 bases of the junction left unmatched. The CDR3 is 16 residues long. The CDR3 coding sequence is TGTGCCAGCAGCTTTGAAGGACTAGCGGGGTACAATGAGCAGTTCTTC. Protein sequence: CASSFEGLAGYNEQFF.

About this clone: Other DNA sequences in this specimen translate into the identical CDR3. This chain's CDR3 is CASSSDTYEQYF. CDR3 DNA sequence: TGTGCCAGCAGTTCAGACACCTACGAGCAGTACTTC. V gene TRBV28 combines with J gene TRBJ2-7, with D uncertain. This CDR3 is built from 12 residues. Germline values: CDR1 MDHEN, CDR2 SYDVKM. V lost 4 bases and J 2 bases, leaving 6 bases between the germline ends.

The rearrangement joins TRBV5-1 to TRBJ2-5; D may match TRBD1 or TRBD2 (5 bases each). The CDR3 totals 14 residues. Between the trimmed V and J ends, which lost 4 bases and 2 bases, there was a span of 12 bases. Germline CDR1 and CDR2: SGHRS and YFSETQ. DNA of the CDR3: TGCGCCAGCAGCCACCCGGGACCTCAAGAGACCCAGTACTTC. It is translated as CASSHPGPQETQYF.

This clone was detected only once. The chain combines TRBV9 with TRBJ2-3, with D perhaps matching TRBD1 (6 bases). V was cut by 3 bases and J by 4 bases, with 9 bases left in between. Looked up from germline, CDR1 is SGDLS and CDR2 is YYNGEE. The CDR3 has 13 amino acids. The CDR3 coding sequence is TGTGCCAGCAGCGACACAGGGTCAGATACGCAGTATTTT. It yields the protein CASSDTGSDTQYF.

The chain links TRBV19 to TRBJ1-6, with D possibly matching TRBD1 (6 bases). The CDR3 has 13 residues. Germline V gene data show CDR1 as LNHDA and CDR2 as SQIVND (reference sequence). V was cut by 9 bases and J by 8 bases, with 14 bases left in between. CDR3 loop: CASTGSGDSPLHF. The CDR3 coding sequence is TGTGCCAGCACAGGGTCAGGGGATTCACCCCTCCACTTT.

The chain has TRBV6-1 and TRBJ2-3; 7 bases are shared with TRBD1. CDR1 and CDR2 from the germline V gene are MNHNS and SASEGT. The CDR3 has 15 residues. V lost 1 base, J lost 5 bases, and 6 bases stayed unmatched. The CDR3 DNA reads TGTGCCAGCAGTGAAGGACAGGGTAGAATAGATACGCAGTATTTT. It yields the protein CASSEGQGRIDTQYF.

The chain joins TRBV28 to TRBJ2-5; 9 nucleotides agree with TRBD1. The DNA end is a closer match to TRBJ2-7, so the J assignment may be wrong. Germline CDR1 and CDR2: MDHEN and SYDVKM. This CDR3 is built from 15 residues. This chain's CDR3 is CASSSSGTGSYEQYF. CDR3 DNA: TGTGCCAGCAGTTCCTCCGGGACAGGGTCCTACGAGCAGTACTTC.